The source of this T cell receptor beta chain is a study of cytomegalovirus exposure and HLA in healthy donors. The study's findings and limits: Both high specificity and high sensitivity reportedly marked the classifier's diagnosis of cytomegalovirus status. Later analysis showed most CMV-associated TCR beta chains appearing HLA-restricted.

CDR3 size: 16 residues. V was trimmed by 2 bases and J by 0 bases, leaving 12 bases between them. Germline V gene data show CDR1 as SGHRS and CDR2 as YFSETQ. Comments on this clone: Its antigen remains unidentified.

PCR employed 60 Vbeta and 13 Jbeta primers. This table comes from immunoSEQ multiplex PCR, and its TCRdb copy is limited to in-frame clones, with some not included. The sample includes about 140,000 clones, around 80% seen only once; the top ten take roughly 2.9%. The sequence was obtained from a female donor in good health and CMV-seronegative. The chain recombines TRBV5-1 with TRBJ1-3, with a tentative D call TRBD1 (6 bases). Sequencing used PBMCs. CDR3 loop: CASSFLSQGSGNTIYF. The CDR3 nucleotides are TGCGCCAGCAGCTTTCTATCACAGGGCTCTGGAAACACCATATATTTT.